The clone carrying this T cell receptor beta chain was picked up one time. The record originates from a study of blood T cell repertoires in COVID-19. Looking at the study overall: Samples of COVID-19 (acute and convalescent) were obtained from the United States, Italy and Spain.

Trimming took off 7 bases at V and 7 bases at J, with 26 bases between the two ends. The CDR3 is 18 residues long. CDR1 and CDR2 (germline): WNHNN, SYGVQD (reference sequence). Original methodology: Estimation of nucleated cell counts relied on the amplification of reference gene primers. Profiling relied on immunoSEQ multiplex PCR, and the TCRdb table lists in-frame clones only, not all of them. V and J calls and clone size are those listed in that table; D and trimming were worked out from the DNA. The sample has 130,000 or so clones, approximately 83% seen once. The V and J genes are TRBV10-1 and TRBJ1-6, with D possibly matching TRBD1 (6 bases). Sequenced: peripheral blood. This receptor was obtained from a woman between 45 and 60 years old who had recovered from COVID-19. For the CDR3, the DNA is TGCGCCAGCAAACCCGACAGGCCATTAAAACAAAGGAATTCACCCCTCCACTTT. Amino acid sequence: CASKPDRPLKQRNSPLHF.